These 32 T cell receptor beta chains were all obtained from the same sample, sequenced in a study of shared clonotypes between healthy human individuals. Some clones are missing from TCRdb's copy, which holds only in-frame ones; the method was immunoSEQ multiplex PCR. The sample lists approximately 700,000 clones, 73% occurring once. Sequenced: memory CD4+ T cells sorted from blood. Subset in this sample: CD45RA-negative fraction. These receptors were collected from a young woman in good health.

Comment on this clone: Other DNA sequences in this specimen translate into the identical CDR3. The CDR3 bases are TGTGCCAGCAGCTACAGGGACGAGCAGTTCTTC. Residues: CASSYRDEQFF. This chain joins TRBV7-2 and TRBJ2-1, with D perhaps matching TRBD1 (6 bases). Germline V gene data show CDR1 as SGHTA and CDR2 as FQGNSA. V lost 4 bases and J lost 10, with 8 bases in between. The CDR3 runs 11 residues.

About this clone itself: Being one base from a much bigger clone, this may be a read error. The chain recombines TRBV7-8 with TRBJ2-5; D remains ambiguous. V was shortened by 6 bases and J by 1 base, with 3 bases between the two germline ends. This CDR3 comprises 11 residues. CDR1 is SGHVS, CDR2 FQNEAQ, per germline. This CDR3 reads CASRSQETQYF. DNA of the CDR3: TGTGCCAGCAGAAGCCAAGAGACCCAGTACTTC.

The chain is built from TRBV2 and TRBJ2-1, with D uncertain. The CDR3 has 14 residues. Germline V gene lookup returns CDR1 SNHLY and CDR2 FYNNEI. The V and J ends lost 5 bases and 0 bases respectively, with 8 bases between them. The CDR3 loop reads CASSMPASYNEQFF. CDR3 coding DNA: TGTGCCAGCAGTATGCCAGCCTCCTACAATGAGCAGTTCTTC.

The chain joins TRBV2 to TRBJ2-3; TRBD1 matches 7 bases. Germline CDR1 SNHLY, CDR2 FYNNEI. This CDR3 contains 12 residues. V shed 6 bases and J 7 bases; nucleotides not matched to a gene: 4. This CDR3 reads CASRKGANTQYF. DNA for the CDR3: TGTGCCAGCAGGAAGGGGGCAAATACGCAGTATTTT.

This clone is medium-sized (0.01 to 0.1%) within its sample. The genes are TRBV14 and TRBJ1-1; D might be TRBD1 (6 bases). The ends were cut back, 5 bases at V and 4 bases at J, with 26 bases in the middle. This CDR3 region has 18 residues. Germline V gene sequence: CDR1 SGHDN, CDR2 FVKESK. The CDR3 DNA sequence: TGTGCCAGCAGCTCCACAGGGACGATGGGTGATTCGGGCACTGAAGCTTTCTTT. It specifies CASSSTGTMGDSGTEAFF. The complete variable domain, with remaining parts taken from reference TRBV14 and TRBJ1-1, reads EAGVTQFPSHSVIEKGQTVTLRCDPISGHDNLYWYRRVMGKEIKFLLHFVKESKQDESGMPNNRFLAERTGGTYSTLKVQPAELEDSGVYFCASSSTGTMGDSGTEAFFGQGTRLTVV.

V gene TRBV28 combines with J gene TRBJ2-7, with TRBD2 matching 7 bases. Losses at the gene ends were 5 bases for V and 5 bases for J; bases not matched to a gene: 6. The CDR3 is made up of 13 amino acids. Per germline, CDR1 MDHEN and CDR2 SYDVKM. As DNA, the CDR3 is TGTGCCAGCAGTGGGGAGGGCCGCCACGAGCAGTACTTC. It yields the protein CASSGEGRHEQYF.

V is TRBV5-1 and J is TRBJ1-1; no firm D call. This CDR3 region has 15 residues. The germline V gene encodes CDR1 SGHRS and CDR2 YFSETQ. V gave up 0 bases and J gave up 1 base, with 10 bases separating them. The CDR3 sequence is CASSLELLKNTEAFF. The CDR3 bases are TGCGCCAGCAGCTTGGAGTTACTCAAGAACACTGAAGCTTTCTTT.

The rearrangement links TRBV10-2 to TRBJ1-1; D gene unclear. Trimming took off 8 bases at V and 1 base at J, with 14 bases between the two ends. The CDR3 sequence is 14 residues long. Germline CDR1 and CDR2: WSHSY and SAAADI. CDR3 region: CASSRYEGNTEAFF. The DNA for the CDR3 is TGCGCCAGCTCCCGTTATGAAGGGAACACTGAAGCTTTCTTT.

The rearrangement uses TRBV6-1 and TRBJ2-2, with D tentatively TRBD2 (5 bases). Germline CDR1 and CDR2: MNHNS and SASEGT. Trimming took off 8 bases at V and 7 bases at J, with 20 bases between the two ends. There are 15 residues in the CDR3. In DNA, the CDR3 is TGTGCCAGCGCTGGCGCCGGGATCGGGCACGGGGAGCTGTTTTTT. It yields the protein CASAGAGIGHGELFF.

Here the CDR3 DNA reads TGTGCCAGCAGCTTGGGGGGACAGGGGGCCAATCAGCCCCAGCATTTT. Translating gives CASSLGGQGANQPQHF. V is TRBV11-2 and J is TRBJ1-5; 12 positions agree with TRBD1. Trimming cost V 3 bases and J 3 bases; bases outside gene matches: 3. There are 16 residues in the CDR3. Germline-derived CDR1 and CDR2 are SGHAT and FQNNGV. The variable domain in full, completed from reference TRBV11-2 and TRBJ1-5, reads EAGVAQSPRYKIIEKRQSVAFWCNPISGHATLYWYQQILGQGPKLLIQFQNNGVVDDSQLPKDRFSAERLKGVDSTLKIQPAKLEDSAVYLCASSLGGQGANQPQHFGDGTRLSIL.

This clone has ten or more counts. The chain links TRBV4-1 to TRBJ1-1; D unresolved. The CDR3 spans 14 residues. CDR1 is MGHRA, CDR2 YSYEKL, per germline. Trimming left V 1 base short and J 1 base short, with 7 bases between. The CDR3 spells CASSQGPQNTEAFF. The CDR3 DNA reads TGCGCCAGCAGCCAAGGCCCACAGAACACTGAAGCTTTCTTT.

The chain has TRBV30 and TRBJ2-5, with 8 nucleotides matching TRBD1. Germline V CDR1 and CDR2: GTSNPN, SVGIG (reference sequence). This CDR3 is 13 amino acids long. V lost 1 base and J lost 4; bases outside the gene matches: 2. Here the CDR3 reads CAWSGGTGETQYF. CDR3 DNA sequence: TGTGCCTGGAGTGGAGGGACAGGAGAGACCCAGTACTTC.

The rearrangement uses TRBV19 and TRBJ2-1, with 7 bases identical to TRBD2. V shed 9 bases and J 6 bases; nucleotides not matched to a gene: 14. The CDR3 consists of 15 residues. CDR1 and CDR2 (germline): LNHDA, SQIVND (reference sequence). The CDR3 loop is CASQVPSAGVNEQFF. The DNA of the CDR3 is TGTGCCAGCCAAGTCCCCTCGGCGGGAGTCAATGAGCAGTTCTTC.

The chain uses TRBV28 and TRBJ2-1; 7 nucleotides line up with TRBD2. V trimming: 5 bases; J trimming: 0 bases; junction bases outside the gene matches: 10. CDR1 is MDHEN, CDR2 SYDVKM, per germline. CDR3 length equals 17 residues. This chain's CDR3 is CASSPWSGTSSYNEQFF. The CDR3 DNA sequence: TGTGCCAGCAGTCCGTGGAGCGGGACCAGCTCCTACAATGAGCAGTTCTTC.

In its sample, this clone was seen once. The V gene is TRBV18, the J gene TRBJ2-7, with 8 bases fitting TRBD2. The CDR3 totals 16 residues. CDR1 is KGHSH, CDR2 LQKENI, per germline. The V gene end was trimmed by 2 bases and the J gene end by 0 bases; junction bases not matched to a gene: 6. CDR3 nucleotide sequence: TGTGCCAGCTCACCAAGAGGTAGCGGGACCTCCTACGAGCAGTACTTC. This codes for CASSPRGSGTSYEQYF.

With respect to this clone: Other DNA variants within this sample encode the same CDR3. The genes are TRBV28 and TRBJ2-7; D is possibly TRBD1 (6 bases). This CDR3 region has 13 residues. Trimming took off 8 bases at V and 2 bases at J, with 13 bases between the two ends. Germline V gene data show CDR1 as MDHEN and CDR2 as SYDVKM. CDR3 in DNA: TGTGCCAGCTCGCTCGGGACAACCTACGAGCAGTACTTC. Its protein product is CASSLGTTYEQYF.

Turning to this clone: This sample includes further DNA sequences coding for the same CDR3. J is TRBJ1-2 and V is TRBV5-1; 9 bases map to TRBD1. Trimming removed 4 bases from V and 5 bases from J; junction bases left unmatched: 3. Germline V gene sequence: CDR1 SGHRS, CDR2 YFSETQ. CDR3 size: 13 residues. CDR3 sequence: CASSPGQGYGYTF. The CDR3 region has the DNA TGCGCCAGCAGCCCCGGACAGGGGTATGGCTACACCTTC. Filled out from reference TRBV5-1 and TRBJ1-2, the complete variable domain reads KAGVTQTPRYLIKTRGQQVTLSCSPISGHRSVSWYQQTPGQGLQFLFEYFSETQRNKGNFPGRFSGRQFSNSRSEMNVSTLELGDSALYLCASSPGQGYGYTFGSGTRLTVV.

J is TRBJ1-6 and V is TRBV28; D might be TRBD1 (5 bases). V dropped 6 bases and J dropped 9 bases, with 12 bases sitting between them. Germline V CDR1 and CDR2: MDHEN, SYDVKM. CDR3 length equals 13 residues. CDR3 nucleotides: TGTGCCAGCAGGACCAGGGATGCTTCACCCCTCCACTTT. It yields the protein CASRTRDASPLHF.

The chain recombines TRBV19 with TRBJ2-2; D may match TRBD1 or TRBD2 (5 bases each). Germline V gene lookup returns CDR1 LNHDA and CDR2 SQIVND (reference sequence). The CDR3 has 15 residues. Trimming shortened V by 4 bases and J by 3 bases, and 12 bases separated the two germline ends. CDR3 nucleotides: TGTGCCAGTAGTAGGACGCGAGGGGACACCGGGGAGCTGTTTTTT. This codes for CASSRTRGDTGELFF.

The rearrangement links TRBV19 to TRBJ1-1, with D possibly being TRBD1 (5 bases). The CDR3 loop spans 13 amino acids. V was trimmed by 7 bases and J by 0 bases, leaving 9 bases between them. Germline CDR1 LNHDA, CDR2 SQIVND (reference sequence). CDR3: CASKDSMNTEAFF. The CDR3 nucleotides read TGTGCCAGTAAAGACAGTATGAACACTGAAGCTTTCTTT. The full variable domain, in which reference TRBV19 and TRBJ1-1 provide the parts outside the CDR3, is DGGITQSPKYLFRKEGQNVTLSCEQNLNHDAMYWYRQDPGQGLRLIYYSQIVNDFQKGDIAEGYSVSREKKESFPLTVTSAQKNPTAFYLCASKDSMNTEAFFGQGTRLTVV.

In DNA form, the CDR3 reads TGCGCCAGCAGCTTGGTAGCGGGAGCCCCCGAGCAGTACTTC. This gives the protein CASSLVAGAPEQYF. The V call is TRBV5-1, the J call TRBJ2-5; 9 positions agree with TRBD2. The assigned J gene may be wrong: the sequence end matches TRBJ2-7 better. The length of the CDR3 is 14 residues. Germline V gene sequence: CDR1 SGHRS, CDR2 YFSETQ.

CDR3 region: CASRRRDNSYEQYF. In DNA form, the CDR3 reads TGCGCCAGCAGGCGCCGGGACAACTCCTACGAGCAGTACTTC. The V call is TRBV5-1, the J call TRBJ2-7; the D gene is possibly TRBD1 (6 bases). The CDR3 totals 14 residues. Germline values: CDR1 SGHRS, CDR2 YFSETQ. V was trimmed by 5 bases and J by 0 bases, leaving 12 bases between them.

This chain links TRBV14 with TRBJ2-2, with D uncertain. Trimming pared 1 base from V and 4 bases from J, leaving 16 bases between. This CDR3 spans 17 amino acids. The germline V gene has CDR1 SGHDN and CDR2 FVKESK. The CDR3: CASSQVIQAQVTGELFF. The DNA of the CDR3 is TGTGCCAGCAGCCAAGTTATTCAGGCGCAGGTCACCGGGGAGCTGTTTTTT.

This clone was picked up a small number of times. The chain combines TRBV18 with TRBJ2-6; D gene unclear. The CDR3 is 15 amino acids. Germline V lookup: CDR1 KGHSH, CDR2 LQKENI. Between the trimmed V and J ends, which lost 6 bases and 0 bases, there was a span of 9 bases. The DNA for the CDR3 is TGTGCCAGCTCCCCAGACAACTCTGGGGCCAACGTCCTGACTTTC. Translating gives CASSPDNSGANVLTF.

The CDR3 DNA reads as TGTGCCAGCAGCTTAGTTGGCGGGCCCCAGGGCAATCAGCCCCAGCATTTT. Encoded protein: CASSLVGGPQGNQPQHF. The rearrangement uses TRBV7-2 and TRBJ1-5; D is unresolved. The CDR3 covers 17 residues. V dropped 1 base and J dropped 2 bases, with 15 bases sitting between them. Germline CDR1 is SGHTA and CDR2 is FQGNSA. The full variable domain, rest sourced from reference TRBV7-2 and TRBJ1-5, is GAGVSQSPSNKVTEKGKDVELRCDPISGHTALYWYRQSLGQGLEFLIYFQGNSAPDKSGLPSDRFSAERTGGSVSTLTIQRTQQEDSAVYLCASSLVGGPQGNQPQHFGDGTRLSIL.

This clone was seen only a few times. V is TRBV2 and J is TRBJ2-2; 8 nucleotides align to TRBD1. The CDR3 is 15 amino acids. Losses at the gene ends were 6 bases for V and 5 bases for J; bases not matched to a gene: 8. Looked up from germline, CDR1 is SNHLY and CDR2 is FYNNEI. The CDR3 loop reads CASSLGQGATGELFF. The CDR3 region has the DNA TGTGCCAGCAGCCTGGGTCAGGGGGCGACCGGGGAGCTGTTTTTT.

The genes are TRBV28 and TRBJ1-2; no firm D call. V was cut by 8 bases and J by 4 bases, with 8 bases left in between. Germline loops: CDR1 MDHEN, CDR2 SYDVKM. The CDR3 sequence is 11 residues long. CDR3 region: CASWSGYGYTF. The CDR3 DNA sequence: TGTGCCAGCTGGTCGGGCTATGGCTACACCTTC.

The rearrangement uses TRBV19 and TRBJ1-2, with 7 positions matching TRBD1. Trimming cost V 6 bases and J 10 bases; bases outside gene matches: 11. This CDR3 has 13 residues. Germline loops: CDR1 LNHDA, CDR2 SQIVND (reference sequence). As DNA, the CDR3 is TGTGCCAGTAGCGCCGAGGACAGGTACGACTACACCTTC. It is translated as CASSAEDRYDYTF.

V and J are TRBV5-1 and TRBJ2-3, with 7 bases fitting TRBD2. The CDR3 has 15 amino acids. V trimming: 4 bases; J trimming: 1 base; junction bases outside the gene matches: 6. Germline V gene sequence: CDR1 SGHRS, CDR2 YFSETQ. CDR3 region: CASSGMAGGTDTQYF. In DNA form, the CDR3 reads TGCGCCAGCAGCGGTATGGCGGGAGGCACAGATACGCAGTATTTT.

CDR3 sequence reads: CASSPNAGETQYF. For the CDR3, the DNA is TGTGCCAGCAGCCCAAATGCGGGGGAGACCCAGTACTTC. This chain joins TRBV14 and TRBJ2-5, with D perhaps TRBD2 (6 bases). Trimming pared 4 bases from V and 5 bases from J, leaving 11 bases between. The CDR3 contains 13 residues. CDR1 and CDR2 (germline): SGHDN, FVKESK.

This clone was observed a single time. The gene calls are TRBV28 and TRBJ2-1; 7 bases line up with TRBD2. This CDR3 spans 13 amino acids. Germline V CDR1 and CDR2: MDHEN, SYDVKM. After removal of 3 bases from V and 9 bases from J, the junction contained 5 bases not matched to a gene. CDR3 loop: CASSFQAGTEQFF. The CDR3 DNA reads TGTGCCAGCAGTTTTCAAGCGGGAACTGAGCAGTTCTTC. The full variable domain, its missing parts supplied by reference TRBV28 and TRBJ2-1, is DVKVTQSSRYLVKRTGEKVFLECVQDMDHENMFWYRQDPGLGLRLIYFSYDVKMKEKGDIPEGYSVSREKKERFSLILESASTNQTSMYLCASSFQAGTEQFFGPGTRLTVL.

This clone turned up a few times. The CDR3 bases are TGTGCCAGCAGCGCTGAGACAGGGGAGATTGAAAAACTGTTTTTT. As protein: CASSAETGEIEKLFF. The chain carries TRBV28 and TRBJ1-4; TRBD1 matches 8 bases. The ends lost 6 bases at V and 7 bases at J; junction bases unmatched: 10. In germline, CDR1 is MDHEN, CDR2 SYDVKM. The CDR3 is 15 residues long.